This T cell receptor beta chain was identified in a study of blood T cell repertoires in COVID-19. Overall study: Specimens from acute and convalescent COVID-19 originated in the United States, Italy and Spain. T cells, B-cell-depleted T cells, or PBMCs provided the cDNA or gDNA that served as material.

As originally analysed: Amplification with reference gene primers provided the estimates of nucleated cell counts. This table comes from immunoSEQ multiplex PCR, and its TCRdb copy is limited to in-frame clones, with some not included. That table furnishes V, J and clone size, whereas the DNA furnished D and trimming. Here the sample spans around 130,000 clones, approximately 83% being singletons. This CDR3 region has 14 residues. V was cut by 1 base and J by 4 bases, with 8 bases left in between. Per the germline V gene, CDR1 is MNHNS and CDR2 is SASEGT. The sequence was collected from a woman in her forties or fifties who had recovered from COVID-19. The sequenced sample was peripheral blood. J is TRBJ1-5 and V is TRBV6-1, with D unresolved. CDR3 residues: CASSEVGRNQPQHF. The CDR3 DNA follows: TGTGCCAGCAGTGAAGTGGGCAGAAATCAGCCCCAGCATTTT.